These 11 T cell receptor beta chains came from one sample sequenced in a study of blood T cell repertoires in COVID-19. Assay used: immunoSEQ multiplex PCR; TCRdb lists only in-frame clones, some missing. The sample lists about 270,000 clones; around 86% were seen once. Sequenced input: peripheral blood. These receptors were obtained from a human donor in a cohort sampled during active COVID-19.

This rearrangement joins TRBV6-6 to TRBJ2-7, with D perhaps assigned TRBD1 or TRBD2 (5 bases each). The CDR3 has 14 amino acids. Germline CDR1 is MNHNY and CDR2 is SVGAGI (reference sequence). The germline V and J ends were trimmed by 4 bases and 5 bases, with 15 bases remaining between them. CDR3 sequence: CASSSSGLTHEQYF. The CDR3 region has the DNA TGTGCCAGCAGTTCCTCGGGGCTCACGCACGAGCAGTACTTC.

The chain is built from TRBV19 and TRBJ1-5; a weak D match, TRBD1 (5 bases). V lost 0 bases, J lost 6 bases, and 18 bases lay in between. Germline CDR1 LNHDA, CDR2 SQIVND (reference sequence). This CDR3 is built from 17 residues. As DNA, the CDR3 is TGTGCCAGTAGTATAGATAGGGGTTGGGGTGTGGTTCAGCCCCAGCATTTT. Amino acids: CASSIDRGWGVVQPQHF.

The V and J genes are TRBV27 and TRBJ2-7; TRBD1 matches 10 bases. Germline CDR1 is MNHEY and CDR2 is SMNVEV (reference sequence). The CDR3 length is 17 residues. V gave up 5 bases and J gave up 1 base; unmatched junction bases: 11. Here the CDR3 DNA reads TGTGCCAGCAGTCAGCCTCCGGGACAGGGGAGGTCCTACGAGCAGTACTTC. Protein: CASSQPPGQGRSYEQYF.

In the case of this clone: This specimen includes other DNA sequences encoding the same CDR3. This chain uses TRBV7-2 with TRBJ1-6, with TRBD1 matching over 9 bases. V lost 5 bases, J lost 7 bases, and 3 bases stayed unmatched. Germline CDR1 reads SGHTA; CDR2 reads FQGNSA. CDR3 size: 14 residues. In DNA form, the CDR3 reads TGTGCCAGCAGCCTTGGGACAGGGAATTCACCCCTCCACTTT. It encodes CASSLGTGNSPLHF.

This clone has just one count. The gene calls are TRBV15 and TRBJ2-1; 7 nucleotides match TRBD2. The CDR3 sequence is 15 residues long. V shed 1 base, J shed 3 bases, and the junction held 3 bases outside the gene matches. In germline, CDR1 is LNHNV, CDR2 YYDKDF (reference sequence). CDR3 coding DNA: TGTGCCACCAGCAGAGGGCGCGGGGGCTACAATGAGCAGTTCTTC. This sequence encodes CATSRGRGGYNEQFF.

J is TRBJ2-1 and V is TRBV12-3 or TRBV12-4; D is perhaps TRBD2 (5 bases). This CDR3 is 12 amino acids long. V was cut by 6 bases and J by 10 bases, with 13 bases left in between. The CDR3, as DNA: TGTGCCAGCAGCCCTCAGAGGAGGGAGCAGTTCTTC. Translating gives CASSPQRREQFF.

The V and J genes are TRBV27 and TRBJ2-1, with TRBD2 matching over 10 bases. The germline V gene encodes CDR1 MNHEY and CDR2 SMNVEV (reference sequence). This CDR3 comprises 18 residues. V was clipped by 0 bases and J by 9 bases; unmatched bases: 14. This chain's CDR3 is CASSLSIDPGLAFAEQFF. DNA for the CDR3: TGTGCCAGCAGTTTATCCATCGATCCGGGACTAGCGTTCGCTGAGCAGTTCTTC.

J is TRBJ2-1 and V is TRBV6-6; TRBD2 matches at 9 bases. Germline V gene lookup returns CDR1 MNHNY and CDR2 SVGAGI (reference sequence). The CDR3 is 15 amino acids. V shed 4 bases and J 7 bases; nucleotides not matched to a gene: 8. CDR3 DNA sequence: TGTGCCAGCAGTTCGCGGGAGGGCCCTCGGAATGAGCAGTTCTTC. Its translation: CASSSREGPRNEQFF.

The chain recombines TRBV18 with TRBJ1-1; 10 bases are shared with TRBD1. With V trimmed by 5 bases and J by 11 bases, 11 bases remained unmatched. Looked up from germline, CDR1 is KGHSH and CDR2 is LQKENI. This CDR3 has 14 residues. The CDR3 region is CASSADRGLSNAFF. The CDR3 bases are TGTGCCAGCTCAGCCGACAGGGGGCTCTCGAATGCTTTCTTT.

The chain employs TRBV27 and TRBJ1-3; D unresolved. Trimming removed 5 bases at V and 2 bases at J, with 7 bases between. The CDR3 has 13 amino acids. Germline V gene lookup returns CDR1 MNHEY and CDR2 SMNVEV (reference sequence). In DNA form, the CDR3 reads TGTGCCAGCAGTACAACCCCTGGAAACACCATATATTTT. It specifies CASSTTPGNTIYF.

The V gene is TRBV29-1, the J gene TRBJ2-3; unclear D gene. V lost 4 bases to trimming and J lost 1 base, with 12 bases between them. This CDR3 comprises 14 residues. The germline gives CDR1 SQVTM, CDR2 ANQGSEA. The DNA of the CDR3 is TGCAGCGTTGGAACATCCGGAGGCACAGATACGCAGTATTTT. Its translation: CSVGTSGGTDTQYF.